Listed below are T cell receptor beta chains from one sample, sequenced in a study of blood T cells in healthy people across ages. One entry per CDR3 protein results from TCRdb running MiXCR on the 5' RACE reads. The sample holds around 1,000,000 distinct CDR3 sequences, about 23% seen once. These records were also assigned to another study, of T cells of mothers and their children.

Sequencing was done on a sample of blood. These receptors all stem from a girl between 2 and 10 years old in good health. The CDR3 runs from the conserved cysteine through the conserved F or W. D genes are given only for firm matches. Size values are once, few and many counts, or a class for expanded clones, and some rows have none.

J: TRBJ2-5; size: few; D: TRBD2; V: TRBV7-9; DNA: TGTGCCAGCAGCTTAGTACTGCGGGAGGGCCAAGAGACCCAGTACTTC; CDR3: CASSLVLREGQETQYF
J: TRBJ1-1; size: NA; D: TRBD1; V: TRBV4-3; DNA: TGCGCCAGCAGCACCCCAAAGGGGGCTTTCACTGAAGCTTTCTTT; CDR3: CASSTPKGAFTEAFF
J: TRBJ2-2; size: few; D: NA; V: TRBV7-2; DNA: TGTGCCAGCAGCCCCAGACCGGTCACCGGGGAGCTGTTTTTT; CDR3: CASSPRPVTGELFF
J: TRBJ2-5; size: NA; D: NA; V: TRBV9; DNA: TGTGCCAGCAGCGTAGTTCCGGATCAAGAGACCCAGTACTTC; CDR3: CASSVVPDQETQYF
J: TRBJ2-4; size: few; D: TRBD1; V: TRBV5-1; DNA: TGCGCCAGCAGCACCTCAGGGGGCAGTTACATTCAGTACTTC; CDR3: CASSTSGGSYIQYF
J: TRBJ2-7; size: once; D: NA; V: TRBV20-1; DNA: TGCAGTGCTAGAGTGACAGGCTCGGGCGAGCAGTACTTC; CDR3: CSARVTGSGEQYF
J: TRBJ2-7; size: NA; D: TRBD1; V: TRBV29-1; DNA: TGCAGCGTCCGTACAACCGGGACAGCCGGCGGCGAGCAGTACTTC; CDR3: CSVRTTGTAGGEQYF
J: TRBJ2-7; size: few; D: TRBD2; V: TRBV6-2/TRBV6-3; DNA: TGTGCCAGCAGTCGACCCAGGACTAGCGGGTACGAGCAGTACTTC; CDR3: CASSRPRTSGYEQYF
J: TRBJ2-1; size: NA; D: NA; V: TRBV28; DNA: TGTGCCAGCAGTCCCAGGCCTGGGCCTCGGTGGGGCAATGAGCAGTTCTTC; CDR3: CASSPRPGPRWGNEQFF
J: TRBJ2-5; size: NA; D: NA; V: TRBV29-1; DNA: TGCAGCGTTCCCTGGGCGGGGCAAGAGACCCAGTACTTC; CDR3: CSVPWAGQETQYF
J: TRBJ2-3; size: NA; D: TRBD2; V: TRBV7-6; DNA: TGTGCCAGCAGCTCGGGACTAGCGGGAGGGCAAGATACGCAGTATTTT; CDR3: CASSSGLAGGQDTQYF
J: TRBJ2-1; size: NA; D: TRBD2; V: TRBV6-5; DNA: TGTGCCAGCAGTCCCTTTCCGGGGGGGCACAATGAGCAGTTCTTC; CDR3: CASSPFPGGHNEQFF
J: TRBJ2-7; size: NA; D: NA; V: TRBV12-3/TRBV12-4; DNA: TGTGCCAGCAGCCTGGGCGTGGCCAGCTCCTACGAGCAGTACTTC; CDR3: CASSLGVASSYEQYF
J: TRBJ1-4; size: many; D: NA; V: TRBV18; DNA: TGTGCCAGCTCTCGGGGAGATGAAAAACTGTTTTTT; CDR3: CASSRGDEKLFF
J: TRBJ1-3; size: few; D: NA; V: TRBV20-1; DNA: TGCAGTGCTAGACAATCAGGGGACACCATATATTTT; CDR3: CSARQSGDTIYF
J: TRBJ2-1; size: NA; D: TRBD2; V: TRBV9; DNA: TGTGCCAGCAGCGTGGGGACTAGCGGGGGGGCCGGGTTCTTC; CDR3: CASSVGTSGGAGFF
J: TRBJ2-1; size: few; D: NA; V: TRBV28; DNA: TGTGCCAGCAGCCCTCAGGTGTGGGCCTACAATGGGCAGTTCTTC; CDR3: CASSPQVWAYNGQFF
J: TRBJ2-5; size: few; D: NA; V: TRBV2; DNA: TGTGCCAGCACCCGACACTTTTCGGAGACCCAGTACTTC; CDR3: CASTRHFSETQYF
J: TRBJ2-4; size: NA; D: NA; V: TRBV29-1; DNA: TGCAGGGACCTCCGGGGGGCCAAAAACATTCAGTACTTC; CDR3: CRDLRGAKNIQYF
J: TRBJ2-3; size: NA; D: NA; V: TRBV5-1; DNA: TGCGCCAGCAGCCCCCCGCGGGGTCAGACAGATACGCAGTATTTT; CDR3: CASSPPRGQTDTQYF
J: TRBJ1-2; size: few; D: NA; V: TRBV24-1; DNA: TGTGCCACCAGTGAAAGAGAAGGGGGGTACTATGGCTACACCTTC; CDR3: CATSEREGGYYGYTF
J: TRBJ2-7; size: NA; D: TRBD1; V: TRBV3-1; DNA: TGTGCCAGCAGCTTAGAGGGGGCAGGGGCCTACGAGCAGTACTTC; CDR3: CASSLEGAGAYEQYF
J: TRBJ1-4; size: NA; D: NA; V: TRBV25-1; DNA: TGTGCCAGCAGCGACAGTAATCTTGCCGAAAAACTGTTTTTT; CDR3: CASSDSNLAEKLFF
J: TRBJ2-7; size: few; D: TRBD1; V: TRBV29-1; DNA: TGCAGCGTTGAAGACCGGGACAGATCCTCCTACGAGCAGTACTTC; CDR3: CSVEDRDRSSYEQYF
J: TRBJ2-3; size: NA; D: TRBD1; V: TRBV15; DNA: TGTGCCACCAGCAGAGAAGGTGTAGGGACAGGGACAGATACGCAGTATTTT; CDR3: CATSREGVGTGTDTQYF
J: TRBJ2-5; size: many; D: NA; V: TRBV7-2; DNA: TGTGCCAGCAGCTTAATCCGGGGCATGGTGGAGACCCAGTACTTC; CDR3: CASSLIRGMVETQYF